A selection of T cell receptor beta chains follows, all from one sample in a study of glioma-infiltrating T cells. TCRdb reprocessed the multiplex PCR reads with MiXCR, giving one entry per CDR3 protein. Among approximately 40,000 distinct CDR3 sequences listed, 20% to 25% were seen once. Sequencing was performed on glioma tissue, nonneoplastic brain tissue, or PBMCs (not recorded which). These receptors came from a human donor with low-grade glioma or glioblastoma, undergoing nonglioma brain surgery, or in good health (not recorded which). Each CDR3 is given with its conserved first and last residue. D genes are given only for firm matches. Clone size is shown for a subset of rows, as once, few, many or a class of expanded clone.

TRBJ2-7,TRBD1,few,TRBV5-1,TGCGCCAGCAGCCTGGGACAGACGAGCTCCTACGAGCAGTACTTC,CASSLGQTSSYEQYF
TRBJ1-5,TRBD1,medium-sized,TRBV27,TGTGCCAGCAGTCTTGGACAGGGTCAGGATAGCAATCAGCCCCAGCATTTT,CASSLGQGQDSNQPQHF
TRBJ1-2,NA,many,TRBV28,TGTGCCAGCAGTTTAGGGTCGTACTTCTATGGCTACACCTTC,CASSLGSYFYGYTF
TRBJ2-7,TRBD1,NA,TRBV29-1,TGCAGCGTCCGCCCGGGACAGATTATCGAGCAGTACTTC,CSVRPGQIIEQYF
TRBJ2-2,TRBD1,many,TRBV7-9,TGTGCCAGCAGCGTCGACAGGGGCACCGGGGAGCTGTTTTTT,CASSVDRGTGELFF
TRBJ2-1,TRBD2,many,TRBV2,TGTGCCAGCAGAACACTAGCGGGGGATTACAATGAGCAGTTCTTC,CASRTLAGDYNEQFF
TRBJ2-1,NA,many,TRBV19,TGTGCCAGCCGGGAAGCCCATGAGCAGTTCTTC,CASREAHEQFF
TRBJ1-5,NA,NA,TRBV19,TGTGCCAGTAGTCCCGATGGGAGTAGAAATCAGCCCCAGCATTTT,CASSPDGSRNQPQHF
TRBJ2-7,NA,many,TRBV20-1,TGCAGTGCTAGAGCCCAGACAGGACTCTACGAGCAGTACTTC,CSARAQTGLYEQYF
TRBJ1-5,NA,many,TRBV4-1,TGCGCCAGCAGCCAAGGAGACGGCAGGGAGGTCAATCAGCCCCAGCATTTT,CASSQGDGREVNQPQHF
TRBJ2-7,NA,many,TRBV6-1,TGTGCCAGCAGTGACCAATACGAGCAGTACTTC,CASSDQYEQYF
TRBJ1-5,TRBD1,many,TRBV19,TGTGCCAGTATTCCACAGGGGGCTGGAGGGAGCAATCAGCCCCAGCATTTT,CASIPQGAGGSNQPQHF
TRBJ1-1,NA,few,TRBV29-1,TGCAGCGCCGAGGGACCCGAGGAAGCTTTCTTT,CSAEGPEEAFF
TRBJ2-7,TRBD2,NA,TRBV20-1,TGCAGTGCTAGCCCTCGGGCTAGCGGGAGTCTGTACGAGCAGTACTTC,CSASPRASGSLYEQYF
TRBJ2-3,NA,NA,TRBV11-3,TGTGCCAGCAGCCACGGGGAGCGCACAGATACGCAGTATTTT,CASSHGERTDTQYF
TRBJ2-7,TRBD1,many,TRBV6-6,TGTGCCAGCAGTTACTCGACAGGGAGCTCCTACGAGCAGTACTTC,CASSYSTGSSYEQYF
TRBJ1-1,NA,many,TRBV18,TGTGCCAGCTCACCGCGGGAGAACACTGAAGCTTTCTTT,CASSPRENTEAFF
TRBJ2-7,NA,NA,TRBV27,TGTGCCATCCACTTTGGGCTGGAGACCACCGGGGTGCAGTACTTC,CAIHFGLETTGVQYF
TRBJ2-5,NA,NA,TRBV5-4,TGTGCCAGCAGCTCTTTTAGCGGACAAGAGACCCAGTACTTC,CASSSFSGQETQYF
TRBJ1-2,TRBD1,many,TRBV20-1,TGCAGTGCTGAGACTGGACAGGGCAACGTACCCAATGGCTACACCTTC,CSAETGQGNVPNGYTF
TRBJ2-1,TRBD2,many,TRBV28,TGTGCCAGCAGAAGCCAAAGCGGGGGGGCCTACGTGAGATACAATGAGCAGTTCTTC,CASRSQSGGAYVRYNEQFF
TRBJ1-1,NA,many,TRBV25-1,TGTGCCAGCAGTCCGGGGACCTATACTGAAGCTTTCTTT,CASSPGTYTEAFF
TRBJ1-1,TRBD1,many,TRBV25-1,TGTGCCAGCAGTGAATGGAAGGGGGCGAACACTGAAGCTTTCTTT,CASSEWKGANTEAFF
TRBJ1-3,TRBD1,many,TRBV20-1,TGCAGTGCTAGGGACAGGGGGCGGAACACCATATATTTT,CSARDRGRNTIYF
TRBJ1-4,TRBD1,many,TRBV4-1,TGCGCCAGCAGCCCGGGACAGGGTGAAAAACTGTTTTTT,CASSPGQGEKLFF
TRBJ2-5,NA,many,TRBV11-2,TGTGCCAGCAGCTCTGGCCTACAGGGAACTCAAGAGACCCAGTACTTC,CASSSGLQGTQETQYF
TRBJ1-1,NA,NA,TRBV29-1,TGCAGCGTTGAAGGGGGTTCAACCCACACTGAAGCTTTCTTT,CSVEGGSTHTEAFF
TRBJ2-3,TRBD1,many,TRBV12-3/TRBV12-4,TGTGCCAGCAGTTCTGGGACAGGGGACACAGATACGCAGTATTTT,CASSSGTGDTDTQYF